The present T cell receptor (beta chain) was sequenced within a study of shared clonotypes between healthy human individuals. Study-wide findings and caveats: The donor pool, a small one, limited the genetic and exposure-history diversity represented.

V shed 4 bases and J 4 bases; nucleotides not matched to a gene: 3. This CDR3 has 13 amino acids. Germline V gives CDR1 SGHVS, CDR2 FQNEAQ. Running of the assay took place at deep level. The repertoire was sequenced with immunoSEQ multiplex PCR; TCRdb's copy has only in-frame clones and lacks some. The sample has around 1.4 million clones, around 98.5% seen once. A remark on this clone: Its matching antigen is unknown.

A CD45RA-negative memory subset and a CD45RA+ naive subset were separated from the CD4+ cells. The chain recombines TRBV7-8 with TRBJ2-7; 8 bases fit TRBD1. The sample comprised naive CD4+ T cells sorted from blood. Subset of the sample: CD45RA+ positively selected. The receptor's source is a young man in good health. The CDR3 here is CASSWDRRYEQYF. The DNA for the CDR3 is TGTGCCAGCAGCTGGGACAGGAGATACGAGCAGTACTTC.